This T cell receptor beta chain is from a study of T cell changes during pregnancy in multiple sclerosis. Profiled with immunoSEQ multiplex PCR; TCRdb holds only in-frame clones, not every one. Among 55,000 to 85,000 clones, approximately 94% were seen once, and the ten largest hold 0.45% to 0.7%. The CDR3 consists of 13 residues. Unmatched junction bases numbered 3, after V lost 5 bases and J lost 3 bases. Per the germline V gene, CDR1 is SEHNR and CDR2 is FQNEAQ (reference sequence). The source material was peripheral blood, sampled in the third trimester of pregnancy. The V call is TRBV7-9, the J call TRBJ1-1; 7 positions match TRBD1. The sequence came from a female donor with multiple sclerosis, enrolled in a pregnancy study. The chain's CDR3 is CASSVQGYTEAFF. CDR3 nucleotides: TGTGCCAGCAGCGTACAGGGGTACACTGAAGCTTTCTTT.